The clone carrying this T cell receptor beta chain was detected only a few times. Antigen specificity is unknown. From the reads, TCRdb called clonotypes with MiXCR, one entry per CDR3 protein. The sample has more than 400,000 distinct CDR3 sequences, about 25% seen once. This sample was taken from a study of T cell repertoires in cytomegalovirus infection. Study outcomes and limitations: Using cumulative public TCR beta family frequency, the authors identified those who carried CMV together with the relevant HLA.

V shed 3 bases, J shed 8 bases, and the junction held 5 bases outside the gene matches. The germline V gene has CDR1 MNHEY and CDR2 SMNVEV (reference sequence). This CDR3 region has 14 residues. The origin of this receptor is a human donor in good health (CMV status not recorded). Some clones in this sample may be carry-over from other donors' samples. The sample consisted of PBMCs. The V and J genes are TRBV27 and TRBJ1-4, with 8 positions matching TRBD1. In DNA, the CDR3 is TGTGCCAGCAGTTTCGGACAGGGATTAGAAAAACTGTTTTTT. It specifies CASSFGQGLEKLFF.